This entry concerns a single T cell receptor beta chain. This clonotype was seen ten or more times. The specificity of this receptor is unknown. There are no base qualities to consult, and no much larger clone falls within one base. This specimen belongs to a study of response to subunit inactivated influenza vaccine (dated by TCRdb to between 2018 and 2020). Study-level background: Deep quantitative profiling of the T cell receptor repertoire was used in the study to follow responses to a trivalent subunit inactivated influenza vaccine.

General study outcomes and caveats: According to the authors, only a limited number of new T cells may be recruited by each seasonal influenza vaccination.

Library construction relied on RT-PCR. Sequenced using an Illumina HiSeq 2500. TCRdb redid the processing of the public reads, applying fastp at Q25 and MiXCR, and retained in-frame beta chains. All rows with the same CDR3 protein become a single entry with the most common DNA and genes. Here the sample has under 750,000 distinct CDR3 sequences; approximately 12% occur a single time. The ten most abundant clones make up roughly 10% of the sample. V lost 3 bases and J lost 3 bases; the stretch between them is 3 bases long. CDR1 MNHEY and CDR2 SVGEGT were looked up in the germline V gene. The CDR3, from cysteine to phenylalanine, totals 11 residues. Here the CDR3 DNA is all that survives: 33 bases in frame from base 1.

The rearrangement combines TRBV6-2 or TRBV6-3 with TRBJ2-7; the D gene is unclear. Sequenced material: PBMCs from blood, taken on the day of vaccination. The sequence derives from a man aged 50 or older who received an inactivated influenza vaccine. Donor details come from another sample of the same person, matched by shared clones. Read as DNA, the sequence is TGTGCCAGCAGTTATAACTACGAGCAGTACTTC. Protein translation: CASSYNYEQYF.